A single sample is the source of the 18 T cell receptor beta chains below, sequenced in a study of blood T cell repertoires in COVID-19. Only in-frame clones appear in the TCRdb table, and some are missing; sequencing was by immunoSEQ multiplex PCR. This table has over 250,000 clones, nearly 90% appearing once. Material for sequencing was peripheral blood. These receptors were taken from a woman between 25 and 40 years old with acute or convalescent COVID-19.

V usage is TRBV9 and J usage is TRBJ2-1; 8 bases match TRBD2. Germline V lookup: CDR1 SGDLS, CDR2 YYNGEE. Losses at the gene ends were 0 bases for V and 7 bases for J; bases not matched to a gene: 6. The CDR3 covers 15 residues. In nucleotides, the CDR3 is TGTGCCAGCAGCGTAGCGGGAGGGCCGGGGAATGAGCAGTTCTTC. Protein product: CASSVAGGPGNEQFF. Using reference TRBV9 and TRBJ2-1 for the parts outside the CDR3, the full variable domain is DSGVTQTPKHLITATGQRVTLRCSPRSGDLSVYWYQQSLDQGLQFLIQYYNGEERAKGNILERFSAQQFPDLHSELNLSSLELGDSALYFCASSVAGGPGNEQFFGPGTRLTVL.

V and J are TRBV5-6 and TRBJ1-1, with D tentatively TRBD1 (6 bases). There are 14 residues in the CDR3. Germline V gene lookup returns CDR1 SGHDT and CDR2 YYEEEE. V gave up 4 bases and J gave up 4 bases, with 14 bases separating them. The CDR3 loop is CASSQDSGSTEAFF. In DNA, the CDR3 is TGTGCCAGCAGCCAGGACAGTGGCAGCACTGAAGCTTTCTTT.

V usage is TRBV6-5 and J usage is TRBJ2-5; a weak D match, TRBD1 (5 bases). From germline, CDR1 is MNHEY and CDR2 SVGAGI. CDR3 length equals 14 residues. Trimming stripped 7 bases from V and 1 base from J, with 13 bases between. The CDR3, as DNA: TGTGCCAGCAATCAGGGTGTCCTCCAAGAGACCCAGTACTTC. Amino acids: CASNQGVLQETQYF.

V and J are TRBV19 and TRBJ1-5; 7 bases agree with TRBD1. CDR1 and CDR2 (germline): LNHDA, SQIVND (reference sequence). The V and J ends lost 6 bases and 2 bases, in that order; junction bases with no gene match: 7. The CDR3 consists of 15 residues. DNA for the CDR3: TGTGCCAGTAGCAAACAGGGGTGGGGCAATCAGCCCCAGCATTTT. This translates into CASSKQGWGNQPQHF.

V usage is TRBV25-1 and J usage is TRBJ2-7, with 11 bases lining up with TRBD2. The J segment lost 3 bases and the V segment lost 4 bases, leaving 5 bases of the junction unmatched. CDR3 length equals 15 residues. Germline CDR1 MGHDK, CDR2 SYGVNS. CDR3 bases: TGTGCCAGCAGTGTAACTAGCGGGAGACACTACGAGCAGTACTTC. Translated: CASSVTSGRHYEQYF.

The chain combines TRBV7-9 with TRBJ2-5, with 7 bases that match TRBD1. With 4 bases clipped from V and 2 bases from J, the junction kept 4 bases outside the gene matches. The CDR3 has 14 residues. Germline V lookup: CDR1 SEHNR, CDR2 FQNEAQ (reference sequence). CDR3 amino acids: CASSSNRGQETQYF. For the CDR3, the DNA is TGTGCCAGCAGCTCAAACAGGGGACAAGAGACCCAGTACTTC.

The rearrangement links TRBV12-3 or TRBV12-4 to TRBJ2-7, with D unresolved. The CDR3 has 11 residues. CDR3: CDAEIPYEQYF. The CDR3 nucleotides are TGTGACGCGGAAATTCCCTACGAGCAGTACTTC.

The chain links TRBV10-3 to TRBJ2-3; 12 bases line up with TRBD1. The germline gives CDR1 ENHRY, CDR2 SYGVKD. Trimming took 4 bases from V and 5 from J; bases not matched to a gene: 1. The CDR3 is 14 amino acids. Here the CDR3 DNA reads TGTGCCATCAGTGGGGACAGGGGGCAAGATACGCAGTATTTT. Translating gives CAISGDRGQDTQYF.

The rearrangement uses TRBV7-8 and TRBJ2-7; D gene uncertain. Trimming removed 3 bases at V and 2 bases at J, with 14 bases between. Germline V CDR1 and CDR2: SGHVS, FQNEAQ. The CDR3 is made up of 15 amino acids. The CDR3 is CASSFRPTTAYEQYF. In nucleotides, the CDR3 is TGTGCCAGCAGCTTCCGACCTACTACCGCCTACGAGCAGTACTTC.

The V call is TRBV27, the J call TRBJ2-7, with 8 bases identical to TRBD2. Germline CDR1 is MNHEY and CDR2 is SMNVEV (reference sequence). The CDR3 covers 17 residues. The trim removed 5 bases at V and 2 bases at J, leaving 14 bases unmatched. CDR3 DNA sequence: TGTGCCAGCAGTCTCACCCCACTTAGCGGGAACCCCTACGAGCAGTACTTC. Translation gives CASSLTPLSGNPYEQYF.

The CDR3 loop reads CASSQETLAGLQETQYF. CDR3 sequence (DNA): TGCGCCAGCAGCCAAGAAACACTAGCGGGCCTCCAAGAGACCCAGTACTTC. The rearrangement uses TRBV4-3 and TRBJ2-5; TRBD2 matches at 9 bases. Unmatched junction bases numbered 6, after V lost 0 bases and J lost 1 base. CDR1 LGHNA and CDR2 YSLEER come from the germline V gene. This CDR3 is 17 amino acids long.

This clone appeared once. This chain links TRBV3-1 (or the pseudogene TRBV3-2) with TRBJ2-7, with 11 bases lining up with TRBD1. Germline V gene sequence: CDR1 LGHDT, CDR2 YNNKEL (reference sequence). The CDR3 loop spans 16 amino acids. The V and J ends lost 2 bases and 3 bases, in that order; junction bases with no gene match: 6. CDR3 DNA: TGTGCCAGCAGCCAACCGTGGGACAGGGGGTACTACGAGCAGTACTTC. Protein: CASSQPWDRGYYEQYF.

The chain is built from TRBV27 and TRBJ2-3, with TRBD1 identical over 8 bases. After removal of 5 bases from V and 0 bases from J, the junction contained 4 bases not matched to a gene. Germline V gives CDR1 MNHEY, CDR2 SMNVEV (reference sequence). This CDR3 spans 15 amino acids. This chain's CDR3 is CASSPWDRSTDTQYF. The CDR3 nucleotides read TGTGCCAGCAGTCCCTGGGACAGGAGCACAGATACGCAGTATTTT.

This clone showed up just once. The DNA of the CDR3 is TGTGCCTGGAGTAACCCCGGGACACTGAACACTGAAGCTTTCTTT. Translation: CAWSNPGTLNTEAFF. The chain couples TRBV30 to TRBJ1-1; TRBD1 might be the D (6 bases). Germline assignment: CDR1 GTSNPN and CDR2 SVGIG (reference sequence). Trimming took off 2 bases at V and 0 bases at J, with 13 bases between the two ends. The CDR3 consists of 15 residues.

CDR3 amino acids: CASSAGLAGGPYEQYF. The CDR3 DNA reads as TGTGCCAGCAGCGCGGGACTAGCGGGAGGGCCGTACGAGCAGTACTTC. This rearrangement joins TRBV13 to TRBJ2-7; 16 positions match TRBD2. The germline V gene encodes CDR1 PRHDT and CDR2 FYEKMQ (reference sequence). The junction had 5 bases not matched to a gene; V was cut back by 5 bases and J by 4 bases. The CDR3 consists of 16 residues.

This clone was picked up one time. The chain is built from TRBV19 and TRBJ1-6; no firm D call. Trimming stripped 6 bases from V and 0 bases from J, with 12 bases between. Germline loops: CDR1 LNHDA, CDR2 SQIVND (reference sequence). This CDR3 spans 16 amino acids. The CDR3 nucleotides are TGTGCCAGTAGGGTCACGGGAAGCTCCTATAATTCACCCCTCCACTTT. The encoded protein is CASRVTGSSYNSPLHF.

This rearrangement joins TRBV18 to TRBJ2-2; perhaps TRBD2 as D (5 bases). CDR3 length equals 15 residues. Germline V lookup: CDR1 KGHSH, CDR2 LQKENI. V was trimmed by 5 bases and J by 4 bases, leaving 14 bases between them. CDR3 in amino acids: CASSASPAVTGELFF. The CDR3 nucleotides are TGTGCCAGCTCAGCTAGCCCTGCGGTCACCGGGGAGCTGTTTTTT.

The V call is TRBV6-2 or TRBV6-3, the J call TRBJ2-2; D not resolved. Germline CDR1 and CDR2: MNHEY and SVGEGT. Trimming shortened V by 4 bases and J by 0 bases, and 6 bases separated the two germline ends. The CDR3 totals 14 residues. In DNA, the CDR3 is TGTGCCAGCAGTTCCCCTCCGAACACCGGGGAGCTGTTTTTT. It specifies CASSSPPNTGELFF.